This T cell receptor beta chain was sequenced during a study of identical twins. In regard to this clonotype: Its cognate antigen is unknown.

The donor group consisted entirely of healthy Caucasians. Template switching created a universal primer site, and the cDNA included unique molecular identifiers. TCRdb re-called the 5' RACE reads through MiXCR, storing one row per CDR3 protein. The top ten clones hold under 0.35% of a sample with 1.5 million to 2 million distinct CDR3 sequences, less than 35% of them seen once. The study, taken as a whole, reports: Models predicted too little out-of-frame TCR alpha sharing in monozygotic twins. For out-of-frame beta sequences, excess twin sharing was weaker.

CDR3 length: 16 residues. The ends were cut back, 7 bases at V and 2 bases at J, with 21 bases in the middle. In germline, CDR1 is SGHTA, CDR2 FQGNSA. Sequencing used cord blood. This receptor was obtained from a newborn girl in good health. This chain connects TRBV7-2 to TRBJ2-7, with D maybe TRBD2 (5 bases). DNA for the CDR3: TGTGCCAGCATACTTAGGGCTGGTGGGAGCACCTACGAGCAGTACTTC. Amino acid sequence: CASILRAGGSTYEQYF.